This T cell receptor (beta chain) was documented in a study of blood T cells in healthy people across ages. Findings of the study overall: A strong correlation was found between TCR beta diversity and the percentage of naive T cells.

The donors, healthy Caucasians from Russia, were aged about 6 to 90. Isolating PBMCs gave at least 6.5 million of these cells per sample. Concerning this clonotype itself: Its antigen is not identified. At one boundary the junction diverges from the germline segment, which might be a read error.

The V gene's germline CDR1 is MNHNS and CDR2 SASEGT. The CDR3 is 16 amino acids. A sample-barcoded 5' primer and a J-beta primer mix were used in a second PCR of about 7 to 12 cycles. Each cDNA molecule was tagged by a template-switch adaptor with 12 random nucleotides. TCRdb re-analysed the 5' RACE reads in MiXCR, keeping a single row per CDR3 protein. The sample shows 540,000 or so distinct CDR3 sequences, 47% of them seen only once. V usage is TRBV6-1 and J usage is TRBJ1-5, with 7 bases that match TRBD1. Source material: blood. The TCR was taken from a man older than 75 in good health. The CDR3 here is CAGSRSATGPNQPQHF. The CDR3 DNA is TGTGCCGGCAGTCGGAGCGCGACAGGGCCAAATCAGCCCCAGCATTTT.